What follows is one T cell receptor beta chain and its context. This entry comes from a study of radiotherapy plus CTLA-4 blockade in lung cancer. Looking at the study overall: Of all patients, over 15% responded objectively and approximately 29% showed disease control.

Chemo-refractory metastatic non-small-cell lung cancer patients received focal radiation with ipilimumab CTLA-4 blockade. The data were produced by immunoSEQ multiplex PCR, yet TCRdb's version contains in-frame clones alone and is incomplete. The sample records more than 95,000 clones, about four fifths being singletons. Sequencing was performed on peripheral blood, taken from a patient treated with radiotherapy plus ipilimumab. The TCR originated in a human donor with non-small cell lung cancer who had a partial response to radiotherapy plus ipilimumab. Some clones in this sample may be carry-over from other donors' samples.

The CDR3, as DNA: TGTGCCAGAAGTTATCTCGAGGCGGTTACGCAGTATTTT. It translates to CARSYLEAVTQYF. This chain links TRBV5-3 with TRBJ2-3; the D is unclear. TRBV5-3 is an ORF; its function is uncertain. The CDR3 consists of 13 residues. Trimming stripped 5 bases from V and 8 bases from J, with 15 bases between.